This T cell receptor (beta chain) was documented in a study of T cells in tuberculosis. Study as a whole: The T cells targeted glucose monomycolate, a mycobacterial lipid, via CD1B.

Sequencing used immunoSEQ multiplex PCR; TCRdb keeps in-frame clones, though not all of them. Here the sample spans tens of thousands of clones, over 90% being singletons. Each clinical donor contributed on average roughly 100,000 T cells from unsorted cryopreserved PBMC. The receptor was derived from a donor between 10 and 35 years old with latent tuberculosis or without tuberculosis infection. Sequencing input: PBMCs.

Here the CDR3 reads CASSSPGRETQYF. The CDR3 DNA reads as TGTGCCAGTAGTAGCCCCGGGAGAGAGACCCAGTACTTC. The rearrangement links TRBV19 to TRBJ2-5; TRBD2 might be the D (6 bases). Germline CDR1 reads LNHDA; CDR2 reads SQIVND (reference sequence). Trimming left V 4 bases short and J 4 bases short, with 10 bases between. The CDR3 contains 13 residues.